This passage covers 22 T cell receptor beta chains from one sample sequenced in a study of blood T cell repertoires in COVID-19. Assay used: immunoSEQ multiplex PCR; TCRdb lists only in-frame clones, some missing. The sample has some 200,000 clones; about 83% are singletons. Source material: peripheral blood. Every receptor here comes from a woman aged 70-85 years with COVID-19, enrolled during active disease.

The chain is built from TRBV30 and TRBJ1-5; D not resolved. The CDR3 has 14 residues. Germline values: CDR1 GTSNPN, CDR2 SVGIG (reference sequence). V lost 2 bases, J lost 3 bases, and 11 bases lay in between. CDR3 DNA: TGTGCCTGGAGTCAGAGGCAGAACAATCAGCCCCAGCATTTT. This encodes CAWSQRQNNQPQHF.

This chain connects TRBV6-5 to TRBJ2-7, with D tentatively TRBD2 (5 bases). The CDR3 sequence is 15 residues long. The germline V gene has CDR1 MNHEY and CDR2 SVGAGI. Deletions cut 7 bases from V and 1 base from J, with 17 bases between. The CDR3: CASTKGEGGSYEQYF. The DNA of the CDR3 is TGTGCCAGCACCAAAGGAGAGGGCGGTTCCTACGAGCAGTACTTC.

The chain recombines TRBV27 with TRBJ2-3; tentatively, D is TRBD2 (5 bases). In germline, CDR1 is MNHEY, CDR2 SMNVEV (reference sequence). The CDR3 is 13 amino acids. V dropped 3 bases and J dropped 7 bases, with 11 bases sitting between them. The CDR3 is CASSFPAGNTQYF. For the CDR3, the DNA is TGTGCCAGCAGTTTCCCTGCGGGTAATACGCAGTATTTT.

The chain employs TRBV30 and TRBJ2-5, with 7 bases lining up with TRBD1. The CDR3 sequence is 15 residues long. Germline loops: CDR1 GTSNPN, CDR2 SVGIG (reference sequence). The V and J ends lost 8 bases and 5 bases, in that order; junction bases with no gene match: 17. CDR3 in amino acids: CAALMTQGMGETQYF. The CDR3 coding sequence is TGTGCCGCCCTGATGACACAGGGGATGGGGGAGACCCAGTACTTC.

This clone was detected only a few times. The genes are TRBV5-1 and TRBJ1-1, with D hard to call. CDR3 length equals 14 residues. Germline CDR1 reads SGHRS; CDR2 reads YFSETQ. Trimming took off 0 bases at V and 3 bases at J, with 9 bases between the two ends. The CDR3 DNA reads TGCGCCAGCAGCTTGGGGTCTGGAGACACTGAAGCTTTCTTT. This codes for CASSLGSGDTEAFF.

The chain joins TRBV12-3 or TRBV12-4 to TRBJ1-2, with 7 bases identical to TRBD1. Losses at the gene ends were 5 bases for V and 4 bases for J; bases not matched to a gene: 1. The CDR3 spans 12 residues. In DNA form, the CDR3 reads TGTGCCAGCAGTGGGGACAGCTATGGCTACACCTTC. Amino acids: CASSGDSYGYTF.

This chain links TRBV28 with TRBJ1-4; 7 bases line up with TRBD1. The CDR3 spans 15 residues. Germline CDR1 and CDR2: MDHEN and SYDVKM. Germline trimming cut 5 bases from V and 4 bases from J; bases unmatched to any gene: 7. The chain's CDR3 is CASSPRQGNNEKLFF. The CDR3 bases are TGTGCCAGCAGTCCCCGACAGGGAAATAATGAAAAACTGTTTTTT.

The chain recombines TRBV7-9 with TRBJ2-7, with 7 bases that match TRBD2. Germline V CDR1 and CDR2: SEHNR, FQNEAQ (reference sequence). Unmatched junction bases numbered 7, after V lost 4 bases and J lost 7 bases. CDR3 length: 13 amino acids. The CDR3 bases are TGTGCCAGCAGCTCAACTAGCGTTACTGAGCAGTACTTC. Its protein is CASSSTSVTEQYF.

The gene calls are TRBV7-3 and TRBJ1-3; D is possibly TRBD1 (6 bases). The CDR3 sequence is 19 residues long. The ends were cut back, 5 bases at V and 0 bases at J, with 23 bases in the middle. Germline lookup yields CDR1 SGHTA and CDR2 FQGTGA. The CDR3 region is CASSTPTKQGAHSGNTIYF. CDR3 DNA sequence: TGTGCCAGCAGCACACCTACTAAACAGGGCGCCCACTCTGGAAACACCATATATTTT.

This sequence joins TRBV11-3 and TRBJ2-5; TRBD2 agrees at 8 bases. The germline CDR1 and CDR2 sequences are SGHNT and YENEEA. This CDR3 has 17 residues. V lost 0 bases to trimming and J lost 5 bases; unmatched junction nucleotides: 11. The DNA for the CDR3 is TGTGCCAGCAGCTTAGATCACTCGGGAGGGCCTCGGGAGACCCAGTACTTC. It encodes CASSLDHSGGPRETQYF.

The chain links TRBV18 to TRBJ1-3; maybe TRBD1 (6 bases). The CDR3 loop spans 17 amino acids. Trimming took 0 bases from V and 0 from J, leaving 12 bases between them. CDR1 and CDR2 from the germline V gene are KGHSH and LQKENI. CDR3 protein: CASSPPGAATSGNTIYF. DNA for the CDR3: TGTGCCAGCTCACCACCGGGGGCAGCTACCTCTGGAAACACCATATATTTT.

The V gene is TRBV5-1, the J gene TRBJ2-2; TRBD1 matches 7 bases. CDR1 and CDR2 (germline): SGHRS, YFSETQ. The CDR3 is 16 amino acids. V shed 3 bases and J 0 bases; nucleotides not matched to a gene: 5. This CDR3 is CASSSRTGTNTGELFF. CDR3 sequence (DNA): TGCGCCAGCAGCTCGCGGACAGGAACGAACACCGGGGAGCTGTTTTTT.

The chain is built from TRBV28 and TRBJ1-5; possibly TRBD1 for D (5 bases). V lost 6 bases, J lost 7 bases, and 19 bases lay in between. The V gene's germline CDR1 is MDHEN and CDR2 SYDVKM. The CDR3 extends over 15 amino acids. The DNA for the CDR3 is TGTGCCAGCAGCCCCCCCCAGGGCCAAATCCAGCCCCAGCATTTT. This codes for CASSPPQGQIQPQHF.

This chain uses TRBV24-1 with TRBJ2-3; tentative D call: TRBD2 (6 bases). Trimming left V 3 bases short and J 2 bases short, with 17 bases between. Germline CDR1 reads KGHDR; CDR2 reads SFDVKD. This CDR3 is built from 17 residues. The CDR3 is CATSDPGEAGFTDTQYF. Written as DNA, the CDR3 is TGTGCCACCAGTGATCCGGGAGAGGCGGGTTTCACAGATACGCAGTATTTT.

The chain has TRBV19 and TRBJ1-2, with 10 bases matching TRBD1. V lost 6 bases and J lost 4; bases outside the gene matches: 14. The CDR3 has 17 residues. Germline V gene lookup returns CDR1 LNHDA and CDR2 SQIVND (reference sequence). The CDR3, as DNA: TGTGCCAGTAGCGGGGACAGGGGCCCCCTTTCACGCTATGGCTACACCTTC. Translation: CASSGDRGPLSRYGYTF.

The chain has TRBV2 and TRBJ1-4; 7 bases agree with TRBD1. V lost 4 bases and J lost 7; bases outside the gene matches: 6. The CDR3 contains 14 residues. Per the germline V gene, CDR1 is SNHLY and CDR2 is FYNNEI. The CDR3 region is CASSVGQVFEKLFF. CDR3 nucleotides: TGTGCCAGCAGTGTAGGACAGGTGTTTGAAAAACTGTTTTTT.

The V and J genes are TRBV11-3 and TRBJ1-1; D possibly corresponds to TRBD1 (6 bases). Germline V lookup: CDR1 SGHNT, CDR2 YENEEA. The CDR3 length is 13 residues. Trimming took 4 bases from V and 7 from J, leaving 13 bases between them. In DNA form, the CDR3 reads TGTGCCAGCAGCTCAACGGACAGAAATGAAGCTTTCTTT. Amino acid sequence: CASSSTDRNEAFF.

Here the CDR3 reads CASSSGGQPQHF. CDR3 coding DNA: TGTGCCAGCAGTTCGGGGGGTCAGCCCCAGCATTTT. The rearrangement links TRBV28 to TRBJ1-5, with TRBD1 as a possible D gene (5 bases). Trimming took 4 bases from V and 6 from J, leaving 7 bases between them. The CDR3 is 12 amino acids. Germline V lookup: CDR1 MDHEN, CDR2 SYDVKM.

The gene calls are TRBV28 and TRBJ1-1, with D perhaps TRBD1 (5 bases). Trimming pared 5 bases from V and 11 bases from J, leaving 15 bases between. This CDR3 region has 12 residues. The V gene's germline CDR1 is MDHEN and CDR2 SYDVKM. The CDR3 DNA follows: TGTGCCAGCAGTACTGGGGGGATTAGGGCTTTCTTT. Translating gives CASSTGGIRAFF.

The V call is TRBV11-2, the J call TRBJ2-5, with 8 bases matching TRBD1. The germline gives CDR1 SGHAT, CDR2 FQNNGV. Trimming cost V 5 bases and J 7 bases; bases outside gene matches: 9. The CDR3 is 14 amino acids. The CDR3 nucleotides are TGTGCCAGCAGCGCTTCACAGGGGGTGGGGACCCAGTACTTC. This encodes CASSASQGVGTQYF.

The chain combines TRBV28 with TRBJ1-5; the D is unclear. The CDR3 runs to 15 residues. Germline CDR1 MDHEN, CDR2 SYDVKM. Trimming took 5 bases from V and 6 from J, leaving 17 bases between them. CDR3 DNA sequence: TGTGCCAGCAGTCTCCTGGACGGGAAGTTTCAGCCCCAGCATTTT. Translating it yields CASSLLDGKFQPQHF.

The CDR3, as DNA: TGCAGCGCTGGGCGGGGGACTACCTACAATGAGCAGTTCTTC. This codes for CSAGRGTTYNEQFF. The gene calls are TRBV29-1 and TRBJ2-1; 7 bases are shared with TRBD2. The J segment lost 2 bases and the V segment lost 7 bases, leaving 8 bases of the junction unmatched. Germline CDR1 SQVTM, CDR2 ANQGSEA. The length of the CDR3 is 14 residues.